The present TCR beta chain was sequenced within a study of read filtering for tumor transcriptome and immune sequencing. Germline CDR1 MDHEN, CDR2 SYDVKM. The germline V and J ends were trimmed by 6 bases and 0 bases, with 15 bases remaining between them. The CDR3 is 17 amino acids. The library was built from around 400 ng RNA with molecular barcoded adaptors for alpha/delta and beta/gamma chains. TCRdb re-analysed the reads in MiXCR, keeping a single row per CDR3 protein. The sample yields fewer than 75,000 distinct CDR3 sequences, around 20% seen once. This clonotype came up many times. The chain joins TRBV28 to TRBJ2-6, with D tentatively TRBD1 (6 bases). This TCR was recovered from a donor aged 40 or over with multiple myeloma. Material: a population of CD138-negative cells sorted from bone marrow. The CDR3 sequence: CASREQGPLSGANVLTF. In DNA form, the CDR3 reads TGTGCCAGCAGGGAACAGGGACCACTCTCTGGGGCCAACGTCCTGACTTTC.